This TCR beta chain was obtained from a study of blood T cells in healthy people across ages. Study information: About one barcoded beta molecule per two T cells was the capture yield of template switching. Study-wide results and limits: Calculation of diversity from one million T cells yielded estimates considered to be underestimates.

With respect to this clonotype: Its antigen is currently unknown.

With a J-beta primer mix and a sample-barcoded 5' primer, a second PCR ran 7 to 11 cycles. MiXCR, run by TCRdb on the 5' RACE reads, gives a single entry per CDR3 protein. The repertoire holds over 1.5 million distinct CDR3 sequences, around half seen once, with approximately 2.1% in the top ten. Germline V lookup: CDR1 LGHDT, CDR2 YNNKEL (reference sequence). The CDR3 runs 13 residues. Trimming left V 1 base short and J 8 bases short, with 9 bases between. The TCR originated in a woman in her thirties or forties in good health. Sequenced sample: blood. The rearrangement joins TRBV3-1 to TRBJ2-1, with D unresolved. Written as DNA, the CDR3 is TGTGCCAGCAGCCAAGGAGCGCCCCATGAGCAGTTCTTC. This codes for CASSQGAPHEQFF.